The present TCR beta chain was sequenced within a study of T cell responses to AZD1222 COVID-19 vaccine. Overall study findings and caveats: The span of vaccine-associated CD4 TCRs extended across spike, with dominance at 160-218 and 743-854. Donors in the cohort were predominantly white British and more often female, and clonal diversity was possibly underestimated.

Of note for this clone: The antigen remains unidentified.

Trimming took 0 bases from V and 6 from J, leaving 8 bases between them. The germline gives CDR1 LGHNT, CDR2 FRNRAP. The CDR3 is made up of 13 amino acids. The assay was immunoSEQ multiplex PCR, and TCRdb's table has in-frame clones only and misses some. The sample includes approximately 140,000 clones, about 94% seen only once; the top ten take about 4.1%. Sequencing used peripheral blood, obtained 28 days after the second AZD1222 dose. The receptor comes from an adult who received the AZD1222 COVID-19 vaccine. The V gene is TRBV12-5, the J gene TRBJ1-1, with D unclear. CDR3 DNA sequence: TGTGCTAGTGGTTTGGTCATGGAGTCTGAAGCTTTCTTT. Amino acid sequence: CASGLVMESEAFF.